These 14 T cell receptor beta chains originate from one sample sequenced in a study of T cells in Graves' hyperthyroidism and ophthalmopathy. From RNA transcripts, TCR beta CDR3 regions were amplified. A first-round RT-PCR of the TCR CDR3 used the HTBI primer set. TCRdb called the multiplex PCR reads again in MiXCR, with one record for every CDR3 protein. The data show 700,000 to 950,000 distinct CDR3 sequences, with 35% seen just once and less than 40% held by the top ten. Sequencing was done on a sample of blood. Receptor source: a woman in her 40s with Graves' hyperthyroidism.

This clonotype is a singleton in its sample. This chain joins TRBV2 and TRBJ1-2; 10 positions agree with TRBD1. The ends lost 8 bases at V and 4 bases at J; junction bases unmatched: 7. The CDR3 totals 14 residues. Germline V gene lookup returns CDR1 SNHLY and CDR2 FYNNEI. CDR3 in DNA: TGTGCCAGCTCGGAGACAGGGGGCGGCTATGGCTACACCTTC. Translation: CASSETGGGYGYTF.

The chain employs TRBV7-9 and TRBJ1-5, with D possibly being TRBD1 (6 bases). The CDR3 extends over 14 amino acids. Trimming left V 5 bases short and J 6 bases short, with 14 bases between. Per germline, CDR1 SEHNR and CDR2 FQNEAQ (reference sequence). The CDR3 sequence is CASSRGGGPQPQHF. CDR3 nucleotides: TGTGCCAGCAGCCGAGGGGGGGGTCCTCAGCCCCAGCATTTT.

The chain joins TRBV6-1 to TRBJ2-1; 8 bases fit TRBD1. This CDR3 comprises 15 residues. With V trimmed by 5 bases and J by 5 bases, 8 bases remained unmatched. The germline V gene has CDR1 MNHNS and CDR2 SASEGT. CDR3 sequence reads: CASSKETGVNNEQFF. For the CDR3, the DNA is TGTGCCAGCAGTAAGGAGACAGGGGTCAACAATGAGCAGTTCTTC.

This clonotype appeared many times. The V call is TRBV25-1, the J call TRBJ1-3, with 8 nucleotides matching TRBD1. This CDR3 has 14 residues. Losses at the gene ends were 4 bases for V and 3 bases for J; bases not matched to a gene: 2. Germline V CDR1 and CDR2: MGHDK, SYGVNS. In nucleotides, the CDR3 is TGTGCCAGCAGTGGGACAGGGCGTGGAAACACCATATATTTT. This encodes CASSGTGRGNTIYF.

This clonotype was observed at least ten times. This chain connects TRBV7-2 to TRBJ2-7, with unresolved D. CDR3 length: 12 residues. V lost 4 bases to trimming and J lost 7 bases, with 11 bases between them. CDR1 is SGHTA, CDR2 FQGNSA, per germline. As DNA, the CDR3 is TGTGCCAGCAGCTACAGCCTCGGTGAGCAGTACTTC. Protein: CASSYSLGEQYF. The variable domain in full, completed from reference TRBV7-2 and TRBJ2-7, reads GAGVSQSPSNKVTEKGKDVELRCDPISGHTALYWYRQSLGQGLEFLIYFQGNSAPDKSGLPSDRFSAERTGGSVSTLTIQRTQQEDSAVYLCASSYSLGEQYFGPGTRLTVT.

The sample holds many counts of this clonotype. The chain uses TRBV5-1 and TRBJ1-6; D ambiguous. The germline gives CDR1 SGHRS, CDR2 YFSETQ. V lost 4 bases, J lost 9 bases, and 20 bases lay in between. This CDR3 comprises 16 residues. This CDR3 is CASSRPGLNGGSPLHF. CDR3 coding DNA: TGCGCCAGCAGCCGACCTGGACTAAACGGAGGTTCACCCCTCCACTTT. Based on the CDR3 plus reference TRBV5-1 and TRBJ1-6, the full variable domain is KAGVTQTPRYLIKTRGQQVTLSCSPISGHRSVSWYQQTPGQGLQFLFEYFSETQRNKGNFPGRFSGRQFSNSRSEMNVSTLELGDSALYLCASSRPGLNGGSPLHFGNGTRLTVT.

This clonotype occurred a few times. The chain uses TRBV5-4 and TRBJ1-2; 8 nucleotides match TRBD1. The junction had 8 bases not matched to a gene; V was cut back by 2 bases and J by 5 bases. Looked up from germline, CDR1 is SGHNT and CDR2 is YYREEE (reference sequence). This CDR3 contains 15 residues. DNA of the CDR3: TGTGCCAGCAGCTTCGGGACAGGTAAAAAGTATGGCTACACCTTC. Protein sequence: CASSFGTGKKYGYTF.

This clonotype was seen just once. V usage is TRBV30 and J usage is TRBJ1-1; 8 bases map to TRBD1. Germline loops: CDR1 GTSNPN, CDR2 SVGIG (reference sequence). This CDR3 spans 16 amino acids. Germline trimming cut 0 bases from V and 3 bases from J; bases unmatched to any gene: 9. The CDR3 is CAWSVIGSGQDTEAFF. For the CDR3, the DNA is TGTGCCTGGAGTGTAATAGGATCGGGACAGGACACTGAAGCTTTCTTT.

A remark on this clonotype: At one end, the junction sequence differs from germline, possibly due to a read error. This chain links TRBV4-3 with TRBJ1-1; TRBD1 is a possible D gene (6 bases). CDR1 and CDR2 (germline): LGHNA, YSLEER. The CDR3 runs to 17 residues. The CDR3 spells CASSQDRGGPENSEAFF. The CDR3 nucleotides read TGCGCCAGCAGCCAAGATCGGGGGGGGCCCGAGAACTCTGAAGCTTTCTTT.

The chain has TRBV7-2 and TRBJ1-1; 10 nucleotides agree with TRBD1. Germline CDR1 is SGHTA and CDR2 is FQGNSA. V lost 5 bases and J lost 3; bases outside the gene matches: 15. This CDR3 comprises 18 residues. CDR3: CASSQGQGGSGSDTEAFF. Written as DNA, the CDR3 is TGTGCCAGCAGCCAAGGACAGGGGGGTTCAGGCAGCGACACTGAAGCTTTCTTT.

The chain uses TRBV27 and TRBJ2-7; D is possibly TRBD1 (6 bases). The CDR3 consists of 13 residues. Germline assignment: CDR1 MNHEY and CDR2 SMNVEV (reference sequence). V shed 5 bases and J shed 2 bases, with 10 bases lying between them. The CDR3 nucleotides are TGTGCCAGCAGTAGGGACAATCCCTACGAGCAGTACTTC. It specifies CASSRDNPYEQYF.

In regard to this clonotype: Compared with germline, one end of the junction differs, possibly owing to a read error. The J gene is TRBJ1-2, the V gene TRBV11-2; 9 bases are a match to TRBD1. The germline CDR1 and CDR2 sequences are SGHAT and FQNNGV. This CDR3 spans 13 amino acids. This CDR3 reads CASSQGANYAYTF. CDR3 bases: TGTGCCAGCTCACAGGGGGCTAACTATGCCTACACCTTC.

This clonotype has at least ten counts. CDR3 protein: CSARPRGISNQPQHF. CDR3 nucleotide sequence: TGCAGTGCTAGGCCCAGGGGGATAAGCAATCAGCCCCAGCATTTT. The genes are TRBV20-1 and TRBJ1-5; 7 positions match TRBD1. CDR3 size: 15 residues. V shed 3 bases, J shed 1 base, and the junction held 6 bases outside the gene matches. Germline-derived CDR1 and CDR2 are DFQATT and SNEGSKA (reference sequence).

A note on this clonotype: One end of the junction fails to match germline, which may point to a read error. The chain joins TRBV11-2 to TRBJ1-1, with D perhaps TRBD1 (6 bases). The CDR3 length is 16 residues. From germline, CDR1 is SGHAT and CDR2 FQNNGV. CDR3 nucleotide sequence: TGTGCCAGCAGCTTGGGGGTGCGTTGGCGGGACACCGAAGCTTTCTTT. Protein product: CASSLGVRWRDTEAFF.